This TCR beta chain appears in the sequencing data of a study of control samples from healthy donors and cancer patients. Assay: immunoSEQ multiplex PCR; the TCRdb copy retains only in-frame clones and omits some. The sample has about 3,000 clones, roughly 80% seen once; the top ten hold approximately 30%. By its share, this clone is large. Germline assignment: CDR1 LGHNA and CDR2 YNFKEQ. The V gene lost 1 base and the J gene lost 5 bases, with 12 bases spanning the gap. The CDR3 is 16 residues long. Sequencing was carried out using formalin-fixed, paraffin-embedded tissue. This TCR was sampled from a male donor with melanoma. The gene calls are TRBV4-2 and TRBJ1-6, with D possibly matching TRBD1 (6 bases). Here the CDR3 reads CASSQGQGHNNSPLHF. CDR3 nucleotide sequence: TGTGCCAGCAGCCAAGGGCAGGGGCATAATAATTCACCCCTCCACTTT.